This note documents a single TCR beta chain sequence. This CDR3 has 15 residues. The germline V gene has CDR1 MNHEY and CDR2 SVGAGI. Trimming took 2 bases from V and 6 from J, leaving 13 bases between them. This sample was included in a study of blood T cell repertoires in COVID-19. Authors' processing steps: Amplification with reference gene primers provided the estimates of nucleated cell counts. Libraries were prepared by immunoSEQ multiplex PCR; TCRdb keeps only in-frame clonotypes and omits some of them. The V and J calls and clone size were taken over from that table, and D and trimming were inferred from the DNA. The sample yields roughly 80,000 clones, approximately 81% seen once.

The sequence was collected from a woman aged 70-85 years with acute or convalescent COVID-19. V gene TRBV6-5 combines with J gene TRBJ2-2; tentative D call: TRBD1 (5 bases). Material: peripheral blood. The CDR3 reads CASSYMAGQSGELFF. The CDR3 bases are TGTGCCAGCAGTTACATGGCAGGGCAGTCCGGGGAGCTGTTTTTT.